The 19 T cell receptor beta chains below come from one sample, sequenced in a study of regulatory dendritic cells for organ transplantation. Sorted subsets were CFSE-labeled and cultured four to six days with allogeneic dendritic cells. The antigens these receptors bind are not known. Clones were sequenced by immunoSEQ multiplex PCR, and TCRdb holds only the in-frame ones, with some missing. Here the sample spans approximately 10,000 clones, around 75% being singletons. The sample consisted of memory CD4+ T cells from blood cultured with regulatory dendritic cells. Regarding subset: CD45RO+ memory T cells. The source of these receptors is a human donor in good health.

The chain links TRBV29-1 to TRBJ2-7, with TRBD2 identical over 12 bases. From germline, CDR1 is SQVTM and CDR2 ANQGSEA. The CDR3 totals 14 residues. Germline trimming cut 7 bases from V and 2 bases from J; bases unmatched to any gene: 6. CDR3 protein: CSARTSGDAYEQYF. DNA of the CDR3: TGCAGCGCAAGGACTAGCGGGGACGCCTACGAGCAGTACTTC.

The chain is built from TRBV5-1 and TRBJ1-1; 10 positions match TRBD1. Germline V gene lookup returns CDR1 SGHRS and CDR2 YFSETQ. The CDR3 covers 15 residues. V dropped 0 bases and J dropped 5; count of bases not matched to a gene: 4. CDR3 DNA: TGCGCCAGCAGCTTGGGGGGGACAGGGGTTACTGAAGCTTTCTTT. Encoded protein: CASSLGGTGVTEAFF.

This chain joins TRBV6-5 and TRBJ1-2; TRBD1 matches at 10 bases. Germline lookup yields CDR1 MNHEY and CDR2 SVGAGI. The V and J ends lost 5 bases and 7 bases, in that order; junction bases with no gene match: 7. The CDR3 length is 14 residues. CDR3 loop: CASSEGQGRFGYTF. DNA of the CDR3: TGTGCCAGCAGTGAGGGACAGGGGAGATTTGGCTACACCTTC.

The rearrangement joins TRBV9 to TRBJ1-5; the D is unclear. CDR1 and CDR2 (germline): SGDLS, YYNGEE. This CDR3 is 13 amino acids long. V dropped 0 bases and J dropped 5 bases, with 6 bases sitting between them. The CDR3 protein is CASSVAGDQPQHF. CDR3 bases: TGTGCCAGCAGCGTAGCCGGAGATCAGCCCCAGCATTTT.

V is TRBV20-1 and J is TRBJ1-1, with D possibly matching TRBD1 (6 bases). The CDR3 extends over 11 amino acids. Germline CDR1 reads DFQATT; CDR2 reads SNEGSKA (reference sequence). The DNA of the CDR3 is TGCAGCCGCAGGGGTGAGACTGAAGCTTTCTTT. Residues: CSRRGETEAFF.

J is TRBJ1-2 and V is TRBV7-2; D not certain. Germline-derived CDR1 and CDR2 are SGHTA and FQGNSA. V lost 3 bases to trimming and J lost 2 bases, with 13 bases between them. This CDR3 has 15 amino acids. The CDR3 loop reads CASSFPLGVNYGYTF. For the CDR3, the DNA is TGTGCCAGCAGCTTCCCTCTGGGAGTCAACTATGGCTACACCTTC.

V is TRBV5-5 and J is TRBJ1-5; 9 nucleotides line up with TRBD1. The length of the CDR3 is 14 residues. Trimming cost V 2 bases and J 6 bases; bases outside gene matches: 3. Germline assignment: CDR1 SGHKS and CDR2 YYEKEE (reference sequence). The CDR3 bases are TGTGCCAGCAGCTTCCGGGACAGGGCTCAGCCCCAGCATTTT. This encodes CASSFRDRAQPQHF.

This chain connects TRBV25-1 to TRBJ1-2, with a possible D match to TRBD1 (6 bases). The CDR3 runs 12 residues. From germline, CDR1 is MGHDK and CDR2 SYGVNS. V was clipped by 3 bases and J by 4 bases, with 6 bases between them. The CDR3 loop reads CASSEGAYGYTF. Written as DNA, the CDR3 is TGTGCCAGCAGTGAGGGGGCCTATGGCTACACCTTC.

The V gene is TRBV10-3, the J gene TRBJ2-2, with a possible D match to TRBD2 (6 bases). The CDR3 is 14 amino acids. Germline V gene sequence: CDR1 ENHRY, CDR2 SYGVKD. V lost 5 bases and J 4 bases, leaving 11 bases between the germline ends. The CDR3 region has the DNA TGTGCCATCAGTATAGCTAGCGTCACCGGGGAGCTGTTTTTT. It codes for CAISIASVTGELFF.

The chain recombines TRBV4-2 with TRBJ2-2; a weak D match, TRBD1 (7 bases). The CDR3 sequence is 15 residues long. The germline V gene encodes CDR1 LGHNA and CDR2 YNFKEQ. The ends were cut back, 4 bases at V and 13 bases at J, with 22 bases in the middle. The CDR3: CASSPGGGLRDGLFF. In nucleotides, the CDR3 is TGTGCCAGCAGCCCCGGAGGGGGCCTTCGTGATGGGCTGTTTTTT.

The chain uses TRBV6-1 and TRBJ2-7, with 7 bases matching TRBD1. Germline loops: CDR1 MNHNS, CDR2 SASEGT. Trimming cost V 3 bases and J 0 bases; bases outside gene matches: 2. This CDR3 contains 14 residues. This CDR3 is CASSEGQISYEQYF. The CDR3 DNA follows: TGTGCCAGCAGTGAGGGACAGATCTCCTACGAGCAGTACTTC.

This clone has only a few counts. The J gene is TRBJ1-2, the V gene TRBV7-5; TRBD1, the D gene given by the table, was not confirmed from the DNA. TRBV7-5 is listed as a pseudogene. This CDR3 is 14 amino acids long. The CDR3 bases are TGTGCCAGAAGCCCCGACAGGTCTAACTATGGCTACACCTTC. This encodes CARSPDRSNYGYTF.

The chain links TRBV11-3 to TRBJ2-5; D may be TRBD2 (6 bases). Germline CDR1 and CDR2: SGHNT and YENEEA. This CDR3 has 13 residues. Trimming cost V 5 bases and J 2 bases, with 9 bases left between them. Written as DNA, the CDR3 is TGTGCCAGCAGCCGGGACTTGCAAGAGACCCAGTACTTC. Translated, it gives CASSRDLQETQYF.

The chain joins TRBV2 to TRBJ2-1; TRBD2 is a possible D gene (7 bases). CDR1 and CDR2 (germline): SNHLY, FYNNEI. The CDR3 consists of 15 residues. Trimming removed 4 bases at V and 6 bases at J, with 16 bases between. CDR3 amino acids: CASSGIGGQGNEQFF. The DNA of the CDR3 is TGTGCCAGCAGTGGCATCGGGGGGCAGGGCAATGAGCAGTTCTTC.

The chain uses TRBV4-1 and TRBJ1-6, with D possibly being TRBD1 (6 bases). Deletions cut 2 bases from V and 8 bases from J, with 19 bases between. Germline lookup yields CDR1 MGHRA and CDR2 YSYEKL. The CDR3 runs to 17 residues. CDR3 DNA: TGCGCCAGCAGCCAAAGGGAAGGGGGTACGGCGGATTCACCCCTCCACTTT. This translates into CASSQREGGTADSPLHF.

In this sample, this clone turned up once. The rearrangement joins TRBV5-6 to TRBJ1-6; the D is unclear. The V gene lost 4 bases and the J gene lost 8 bases, with 16 bases spanning the gap. CDR1 and CDR2 (germline): SGHDT, YYEEEE. There are 15 residues in the CDR3. The CDR3 coding sequence is TGTGCCAGCAGCACCGCGGGGTTCGGGCATTCACCCCTCCACTTT. It is translated as CASSTAGFGHSPLHF.

The rearrangement joins TRBV7-9 to TRBJ2-7; 10 bases agree with TRBD1. The trim removed 6 bases at V and 1 base at J, leaving 9 bases unmatched. The CDR3 covers 16 residues. Germline CDR1 is SEHNR and CDR2 is FQNEAQ (reference sequence). The CDR3 protein is CASRLPGGQGSYEQYF. CDR3 nucleotides: TGTGCCAGCAGACTCCCAGGGGGACAGGGGTCCTACGAGCAGTACTTC.

The V and J genes are TRBV7-2 and TRBJ1-5, with D hard to call. Germline loops: CDR1 SGHTA, CDR2 FQGNSA. Trimming shortened V by 1 base and J by 5 bases, and 12 bases separated the two germline ends. CDR3 size: 15 residues. The CDR3 spells CASSLVIGLDQPQHF. In nucleotides, the CDR3 is TGTGCCAGCAGCTTAGTTATCGGTCTTGATCAGCCCCAGCATTTT. Together with reference TRBV7-2 and TRBJ1-5, the CDR3 gives the full variable domain: GAGVSQSPSNKVTEKGKDVELRCDPISGHTALYWYRQSLGQGLEFLIYFQGNSAPDKSGLPSDRFSAERTGGSVSTLTIQRTQQEDSAVYLCASSLVIGLDQPQHFGDGTRLSIL.

The rearrangement links TRBV5-5 to TRBJ1-2; a possible D gene is TRBD1 (6 bases). The CDR3 contains 15 residues. V lost 0 bases to trimming and J lost 2 bases, with 11 bases between them. Germline values: CDR1 SGHKS, CDR2 YYEKEE (reference sequence). In DNA form, the CDR3 reads TGTGCCAGCAGCTTGGCCGGGGGGCAGAACTATGGCTACACCTTC. Amino acids: CASSLAGGQNYGYTF.